What follows are 23 T cell receptor beta chains derived from one specimen sequenced in a study of T cell changes during pregnancy in multiple sclerosis. Clones were read by immunoSEQ multiplex PCR, and TCRdb kept only the in-frame ones, dropping some. There are 25,000 to 35,000 clones in the sample; around nine tenths occur only once, and roughly 8.3% lies in the top ten. The sequencing used CD8+ T cells from peripheral blood mononuclear cells, collected in the second trimester of pregnancy. The receptors come from a female donor with multiple sclerosis, enrolled in a pregnancy study.

The table lists this clone with a count of one. The CDR3 loop is CATSRDLKLNTEAFF. The DNA of the CDR3 is TGTGCCACCAGCAGAGATCTGAAGCTGAACACTGAAGCTTTCTTT. The genes are TRBV15 and TRBJ1-1, with D uncertain. The CDR3 sequence is 15 residues long. V dropped 0 bases and J dropped 0 bases, with 8 bases sitting between them. In germline, CDR1 is LNHNV, CDR2 YYDKDF (reference sequence).

The genes are TRBV7-8 and TRBJ1-1; D gene uncertain. Trimming pared 2 bases from V and 0 bases from J, leaving 10 bases between. The CDR3 runs 15 residues. The germline V gene has CDR1 SGHVS and CDR2 FQNEAQ. Here the CDR3 reads CASSLNEGMNTEAFF. The CDR3 DNA reads as TGTGCCAGCAGCTTAAATGAGGGCATGAACACTGAAGCTTTCTTT. Based on the CDR3 plus reference TRBV7-8 and TRBJ1-1, the full variable domain is GAGVSQSPRYKVAKRGQDVALRCDPISGHVSLFWYQQALGQGPEFLTYFQNEAQLDKSGLPSDRFFAERPEGSVSTLKIQRTQQEDSAVYLCASSLNEGMNTEAFFGQGTRLTVV.

V gene TRBV19 combines with J gene TRBJ1-1, with D maybe TRBD1 (5 bases). This CDR3 comprises 17 residues. V was cut by 10 bases and J by 6 bases, with 30 bases left in between. Germline CDR1 LNHDA, CDR2 SQIVND (reference sequence). In DNA, the CDR3 is TGTGCCACCGAGCCCTGGGGCAGGAAGGGGACTAGCGCTGAAGCTTTCTTT. This codes for CATEPWGRKGTSAEAFF.

The chain combines TRBV4-1 with TRBJ1-4, with unresolved D. Germline V CDR1 and CDR2: MGHRA, YSYEKL. The CDR3 contains 16 residues. V lost 4 bases and J lost 0, with 12 bases in between. The CDR3 DNA is TGCGCCAGCAGCCTCACTATACTTGCAACTAATGAAAAACTGTTTTTT. Amino acids: CASSLTILATNEKLFF.

The V and J genes are TRBV2 and TRBJ2-7; no firm D call. Germline CDR1 SNHLY, CDR2 FYNNEI. V lost 1 base and J lost 4, with 14 bases in between. The CDR3 spans 15 residues. The CDR3 nucleotides are TGTGCCAGCAGTGAAGGGTTCGAGGCACCATACGAGCAGTACTTC. This gives the protein CASSEGFEAPYEQYF.

This chain joins TRBV27 and TRBJ2-3, with D perhaps TRBD2 (7 bases). V lost 2 bases and J 1 base, leaving 10 bases between the germline ends. The CDR3 totals 15 residues. Germline CDR1 reads MNHEY; CDR2 reads SMNVEV (reference sequence). CDR3: CASSLRGAGTDTQYF. The DNA for the CDR3 is TGTGCCAGCAGTTTACGGGGGGCGGGCACAGATACGCAGTATTTT.

The chain has TRBV29-1 and TRBJ1-1; D gene ambiguous. Per the germline V gene, CDR1 is SQVTM and CDR2 is ANQGSEA. This CDR3 contains 15 residues. The ends were cut back, 3 bases at V and 5 bases at J, with 19 bases in the middle. CDR3 in amino acids: CSVEWVEGPETEAFF. The CDR3 coding sequence is TGCAGCGTTGAGTGGGTAGAGGGCCCGGAGACTGAAGCTTTCTTT.

The chain uses TRBV4-3 and TRBJ2-7; TRBD1 aligns across 8 bases. This CDR3 comprises 15 residues. CDR1 is LGHNA and CDR2 is YSLEER in the germline V gene. J lost 4 bases, V lost 1 base, and 6 bases had no gene match. Here the CDR3 DNA reads TGCGCCAGCAGCCAAGGGAGACAGGGGAGGTACGAGCAGTACTTC. This gives the protein CASSQGRQGRYEQYF.

The V and J genes are TRBV5-1 and TRBJ2-3; 8 bases agree with TRBD2. The germline gives CDR1 SGHRS, CDR2 YFSETQ. The CDR3 runs 16 residues. V shed 0 bases and J 2 bases; nucleotides not matched to a gene: 5. The CDR3 protein is CASSLEGGGPTDTQYF. The CDR3 coding sequence is TGCGCCAGCAGCTTGGAGGGCGGGGGGCCCACAGATACGCAGTATTTT.

This rearrangement joins TRBV5-4 to TRBJ1-2, with TRBD1 identical over 7 bases. Unmatched junction bases numbered 0, after V lost 0 bases and J lost 4 bases. CDR3 length: 13 amino acids. The germline V gene encodes CDR1 SGHNT and CDR2 YYREEE (reference sequence). The CDR3, as DNA: TGTGCCAGCAGCTTGGGGGACAGCTATGGCTACACCTTC. Protein sequence: CASSLGDSYGYTF.

The rearrangement uses TRBV6-1 and TRBJ2-3; a weak D match, TRBD1 (6 bases). Deletions cut 7 bases from V and 4 bases from J, with 12 bases between. Germline V CDR1 and CDR2: MNHNS, SASEGT. CDR3 length equals 13 residues. CDR3 region: CASTPGVPDTQYF. The CDR3 bases are TGTGCCAGCACCCCAGGGGTCCCAGATACGCAGTATTTT.

J is TRBJ2-3 and V is TRBV9, with D hard to call. Germline V gives CDR1 SGDLS, CDR2 YYNGEE. Trimming took off 0 bases at V and 2 bases at J, with 13 bases between the two ends. The CDR3 extends over 16 amino acids. The CDR3 sequence: CASSVGGVPFTDTQYF. In DNA, the CDR3 is TGTGCCAGCAGCGTAGGCGGCGTCCCCTTCACAGATACGCAGTATTTT.

The rearrangement joins TRBV10-2 to TRBJ1-1; D perhaps matches TRBD1 (5 bases). CDR1 is WSHSY and CDR2 is SAAADI in the germline V gene. The CDR3 sequence is 14 residues long. V dropped 7 bases and J dropped 3 bases, with 15 bases sitting between them. DNA of the CDR3: TGCGCCAGCACTTCAGGGTCGATTGACACTGAAGCTTTCTTT. The encoded protein is CASTSGSIDTEAFF.

Notes on this clone: This may stem from a read error, because a much larger clone lies one nucleotide away. This sequence joins TRBV9 and TRBJ1-1, with a tentative D call TRBD1 (6 bases). CDR3 length: 15 residues. The germline V gene encodes CDR1 SGDLS and CDR2 YYNGEE. This CDR3 reads CASGVIRDMNTEAFF. The CDR3, as DNA: TGTGCCAGCGGCGTTATTCGGGACATGAACACTGAAGCTTTCTTT. Full variable domain (remainder filled in from reference TRBV9 and TRBJ1-1): DSGVTQTPKHLITATGQRVTLRCSPRSGDLSVYWYQQSLDQGLQFLIQYYNGEERAKGNILERFSAQQFPDLHSELNLSSLELGDSALYFCASGVIRDMNTEAFFGQGTRLTVV.

DNA of the CDR3: TGTGCCAGCAGCTTAGAGGGTAGGGTAAGTAATTCACCCCTCCACTTT. The encoded protein is CASSLEGRVSNSPLHF. The chain has TRBV5-8 and TRBJ1-6; D is ambiguous. V lost 2 bases, J lost 6 bases, and 15 bases lay in between. The germline CDR1 and CDR2 sequences are SGHTS and YDEGEE. The length of the CDR3 is 16 residues.

This chain uses TRBV28 with TRBJ2-2; 7 positions agree with TRBD1. The V segment lost 10 bases and the J segment 0 bases; nucleotides outside the gene matches: 8. The CDR3 runs to 15 residues. Per germline, CDR1 MDHEN and CDR2 SYDVKM. The CDR3 DNA reads as TGTGCCACCGGTCTCGGGACAGCGAACACCGGGGAGCTGTTTTTT. Its translation is CATGLGTANTGELFF.

A few counts support this clone. V and J are TRBV6-4 and TRBJ2-3; 9 nucleotides line up with TRBD2. CDR3 length: 15 residues. Germline lookup yields CDR1 MRHNA and CDR2 SNTAGT. V lost 5 bases to trimming and J lost 1 base; unmatched junction nucleotides: 4. The CDR3 DNA is TGTGCCAGCAGTACGACTAGCGGAGGCACAGATACGCAGTATTTT. Encoded protein: CASSTTSGGTDTQYF.

This rearrangement joins TRBV5-1 to TRBJ2-7; D is undetermined. Germline CDR1 SGHRS, CDR2 YFSETQ. The CDR3 consists of 13 residues. The V end was cut by 5 bases, the J end by 2 bases, with 11 bases between. The CDR3 DNA reads as TGCGCCAGCAGAGTCAGTTCCGCCTACGAGCAGTACTTC. The encoded protein is CASRVSSAYEQYF.

This chain links TRBV28 with TRBJ2-7; a weak D match, TRBD1 (6 bases). The CDR3 has 16 amino acids. Germline V gene lookup returns CDR1 MDHEN and CDR2 SYDVKM. Trimming shortened V by 5 bases and J by 5 bases, and 22 bases separated the two germline ends. CDR3: CASSASPGQPYHEQYF. Written as DNA, the CDR3 is TGTGCCAGCAGTGCGTCACCGGGACAACCATACCACGAGCAGTACTTC.

This clone is labeled as medium-sized. The V call is TRBV9, the J call TRBJ2-7, with 8 bases that match TRBD2. Germline trimming cut 2 bases from V and 5 bases from J; bases unmatched to any gene: 3. The CDR3 runs to 13 residues. From germline, CDR1 is SGDLS and CDR2 YYNGEE. The CDR3 sequence: CASSVGTRDEQYF. The CDR3 coding sequence is TGTGCCAGCAGCGTCGGGACTAGGGACGAGCAGTACTTC.

The gene calls are TRBV5-6 and TRBJ1-6; the D gene is possibly TRBD1 (6 bases). Trimming removed 0 bases from V and 10 bases from J, with 17 bases in between. This CDR3 region has 16 residues. Germline V gene data show CDR1 as SGHDT and CDR2 as YYEEEE. CDR3 region: CASSLVRQADNSPLHF. CDR3 nucleotide sequence: TGTGCCAGCAGCTTGGTACGACAGGCGGACAACTCACCCCTCCACTTT. Full variable domain (outside the CDR3, taken from reference TRBV5-6 and TRBJ1-6): DAGVTQSPTHLIKTRGQQVTLRCSPKSGHDTVSWYQQALGQGPQFIFQYYEEEERQRGNFPDRFSGHQFPNYSSELNVNALLLGDSALYLCASSLVRQADNSPLHFGNGTRLTVT.

This chain joins TRBV7-8 and TRBJ2-7; D ambiguous. Trimming pared 5 bases from V and 6 bases from J, leaving 11 bases between. In germline, CDR1 is SGHVS, CDR2 FQNEAQ. There are 12 residues in the CDR3. The CDR3, as DNA: TGTGCCAGCAGCCCCCTGAACACCGAGCAGTACTTC. Translated: CASSPLNTEQYF.

The gene calls are TRBV5-1 and TRBJ2-3, with 9 bases aligning to TRBD1. V lost 0 bases and J lost 4; bases outside the gene matches: 9. Germline V gene data show CDR1 as SGHRS and CDR2 as YFSETQ. The CDR3 runs 17 residues. The CDR3: CASSLALTGGPADTQYF. The CDR3 bases are TGCGCCAGCAGCTTGGCCCTGACAGGGGGGCCCGCAGATACGCAGTATTTT. Supplemented by reference TRBV5-1 and TRBJ2-3, the full variable domain reads KAGVTQTPRYLIKTRGQQVTLSCSPISGHRSVSWYQQTPGQGLQFLFEYFSETQRNKGNFPGRFSGRQFSNSRSEMNVSTLELGDSALYLCASSLALTGGPADTQYFGPGTRLTVL.